This TCR beta chain was sequenced in a study of blood T cell repertoires in COVID-19. Study-level background: From the United States, Italy and Spain came samples of acute and convalescent COVID-19. From T cells, B-cell-depleted T cells, or PBMCs came the material, which was cDNA or gDNA.

Study processing details: Cell counts per sample came from amplifying reference gene primers. Assay used: immunoSEQ multiplex PCR; TCRdb lists only in-frame clones, some missing. V, J and clone size were drawn from that table, and D and trimming were deduced from the DNA. The table includes about 140,000 clones, over 60% detected once. CDR1 is SNHLY and CDR2 is FYNNEI in the germline V gene. Losses at the gene ends were 2 bases for V and 2 bases for J; bases not matched to a gene: 12. The CDR3 contains 19 residues. The sequencing input was peripheral blood. V is TRBV2 and J is TRBJ2-3; 11 bases match TRBD2. The clonotype originates from a woman in her forties or fifties with active or convalescent COVID-19. The CDR3: CASSESPPLAGVSTDTQYF. CDR3 coding DNA: TGTGCCAGCAGTGAAAGCCCCCCACTAGCGGGAGTCTCCACAGATACGCAGTATTTT.